These 26 T cell receptor beta chains were sequenced from one sample in a study of beta chain features in type 1 diabetes. The sequenced template was cDNA made from the entire isolated RNA. Data came from immunoSEQ multiplex PCR; TCRdb stores just in-frame clones and leaves some out. This repertoire shows about 260,000 clones, approximately 24% found once; its top ten account for approximately 0.011%. Study-level findings and limits: The study found moderately but significantly shorter TCRB CDR3s in all four CD4+ subsets of Type 1 diabetes patients.

No cognate antigen is known for these TCRs. Sequencing was done on a sample of naive CD4+ T cells from blood. The receptors stem from a woman in her thirties with type 1 diabetes.

The chain has TRBV6-1 and TRBJ1-1; tentative D call: TRBD1 (5 bases). The CDR3 is made up of 14 amino acids. Germline-derived CDR1 and CDR2 are MNHNS and SASEGT. V lost 2 bases and J 1 base, leaving 8 bases between the germline ends. CDR3 region: CASSEWQGNTEAFF. The CDR3, as DNA: TGTGCCAGCAGTGAATGGCAGGGGAACACTGAAGCTTTCTTT.

This clone was seen a few times. The chain recombines TRBV29-1 with TRBJ2-7, with 8 bases lining up with TRBD1. The junction had 5 bases not matched to a gene; V was cut back by 6 bases and J by 4 bases. The CDR3 is 12 residues long. In germline, CDR1 is SQVTM, CDR2 ANQGSEA. Written as DNA, the CDR3 is TGCAGCGTCTGGACAGGGCAATACGAGCAGTACTTC. It is translated as CSVWTGQYEQYF.

V and J are TRBV29-1 and TRBJ2-7, with TRBD1 as a possible D gene (9 bases). This CDR3 has 17 amino acids. The V end lost 5 bases, the J end lost 1 base, and 24 bases lay between the germline ends. In germline, CDR1 is SQVTM, CDR2 ANQGSEA. CDR3 sequence: CSVTDGTGTRGSYEQYF. The DNA for the CDR3 is TGCAGCGTTACAGACGGGACAGGGACTAGGGGGTCCTACGAGCAGTACTTC.

V usage is TRBV7-3 and J usage is TRBJ1-5; D is undetermined. With 9 bases removed from V and 0 bases from J, the gap between germline ends came to 12 bases. Per the germline V gene, CDR1 is SGHTA and CDR2 is FQGTGA. The CDR3 runs to 14 residues. CDR3 in DNA: TGTGCCAGTCAAGGGAGTTTTAGCAATCAGCCCCAGCATTTT. Translation: CASQGSFSNQPQHF.

The V call is TRBV9, the J call TRBJ1-1, with a possible D match to TRBD1 (5 bases). V lost 0 bases, J lost 4 bases, and 10 bases lay in between. CDR3 length: 14 residues. The V gene's germline CDR1 is SGDLS and CDR2 YYNGEE. CDR3 amino acids: CASSVGLRVTEAFF. The DNA of the CDR3 is TGTGCCAGCAGCGTAGGGCTCAGGGTCACTGAAGCTTTCTTT.

This clone was picked up a small number of times. The V gene is TRBV5-6, the J gene TRBJ2-1; D is perhaps TRBD1 (6 bases). The CDR3 is 15 residues long. The V and J ends lost 3 bases and 0 bases respectively, with 10 bases between them. Germline CDR1 is SGHDT and CDR2 is YYEEEE. CDR3 in amino acids: CASSSDRSSYNEQFF. DNA for the CDR3: TGTGCCAGCAGCTCCGACAGGAGCTCCTACAATGAGCAGTTCTTC.

This clone was recorded a few times. J is TRBJ1-2 and V is TRBV2; tentatively, D is TRBD1 (6 bases). The CDR3 runs to 16 residues. V lost 3 bases and J 4 bases, leaving 18 bases between the germline ends. Germline CDR1 is SNHLY and CDR2 is FYNNEI. DNA for the CDR3: TGTGCCAGCAGTGATGGGGACCCTACAGGGACCTATGGCTACACCTTC. Its translation: CASSDGDPTGTYGYTF.

This sequence joins TRBV5-6 and TRBJ1-5; D unclear. The germline CDR1 and CDR2 sequences are SGHDT and YYEEEE. Deletions cut 2 bases from V and 3 bases from J, with 6 bases between. CDR3 length: 13 amino acids. The CDR3 loop reads CASSFQNNQPQHF. The CDR3 DNA sequence: TGTGCCAGCAGCTTCCAGAACAATCAGCCCCAGCATTTT. Combining the CDR3 with reference TRBV5-6 and TRBJ1-5 gives the whole variable domain DAGVTQSPTHLIKTRGQQVTLRCSPKSGHDTVSWYQQALGQGPQFIFQYYEEEERQRGNFPDRFSGHQFPNYSSELNVNALLLGDSALYLCASSFQNNQPQHFGDGTRLSIL.

The sample holds a few counts of this clone. The genes are TRBV7-9 and TRBJ2-1; D gene unclear. V lost 5 bases and J 0 bases, leaving 11 bases between the germline ends. Germline loops: CDR1 SEHNR, CDR2 FQNEAQ (reference sequence). The CDR3 runs to 15 residues. CDR3 sequence: CASSPLRSSYNEQFF. The CDR3, as DNA: TGTGCCAGCAGCCCCTTGCGGAGCTCCTACAATGAGCAGTTCTTC.

The J gene is TRBJ2-2, the V gene TRBV30; D is possibly TRBD1 (5 bases). Trimming took 4 bases from V and 4 from J, leaving 10 bases between them. The CDR3 covers 13 residues. Germline V gene data show CDR1 as GTSNPN and CDR2 as SVGIG (reference sequence). This chain's CDR3 is CAWNRWITGELFF. For the CDR3, the DNA is TGTGCCTGGAACAGGTGGATCACCGGGGAGCTGTTTTTT.

This clone came up a few times. This chain connects TRBV4-2 to TRBJ2-3, with D tentatively TRBD1 (6 bases). CDR1 is LGHNA and CDR2 is YNFKEQ in the germline V gene. V lost 7 bases to trimming and J lost 1 base, with 12 bases between them. The length of the CDR3 is 14 residues. The CDR3 here is CASNPGARTDTQYF. CDR3 coding DNA: TGTGCCAGCAACCCAGGGGCCCGCACAGATACGCAGTATTTT.

The chain joins TRBV29-1 to TRBJ2-7; TRBD1 aligns across 8 bases. This CDR3 region has 15 residues. Germline V CDR1 and CDR2: SQVTM, ANQGSEA. The J segment lost 0 bases and the V segment lost 5 bases, leaving 9 bases of the junction unmatched. The DNA of the CDR3 is TGCAGCGTTTCACTTGGGGACAGGAGCTCCTACGAGCAGTACTTC. The encoded protein is CSVSLGDRSSYEQYF.

This clone turned up a few times. The J gene is TRBJ2-1, the V gene TRBV25-1; D is perhaps TRBD2 (6 bases). The germline V gene encodes CDR1 MGHDK and CDR2 SYGVNS. The CDR3 consists of 16 residues. Deletions cut 6 bases from V and 1 base from J, with 16 bases between. DNA of the CDR3: TGTGCCAGCAGGGCCGATCGGGGGTTATCCTACAATGAGCAGTTCTTC. It specifies CASRADRGLSYNEQFF.

The CDR3 coding sequence is TGTGCCAGCAGTTTCGTACTAGCGATCACAGATACGCAGTATTTT. Its protein product is CASSFVLAITDTQYF. The rearrangement links TRBV28 to TRBJ2-3, with 7 bases matching TRBD2. Germline V gene data show CDR1 as MDHEN and CDR2 as SYDVKM. CDR3 length: 15 amino acids. J lost 2 bases, V lost 3 bases, and 5 bases had no gene match.

The chain is built from TRBV6-6 and TRBJ2-7, with D uncertain. From germline, CDR1 is MNHNY and CDR2 SVGAGI (reference sequence). V dropped 0 bases and J dropped 6 bases, with 3 bases sitting between them. The CDR3 has 11 amino acids. The CDR3: CASSYSAEQYF. The DNA of the CDR3 is TGTGCCAGCAGTTACTCGGCCGAGCAGTACTTC.

This clone was detected a few times. V and J are TRBV5-4 and TRBJ1-2; maybe TRBD1 (5 bases). CDR3 length: 13 amino acids. V was trimmed by 6 bases and J by 3 bases, leaving 12 bases between them. Germline CDR1 reads SGHNT; CDR2 reads YYREEE (reference sequence). CDR3 nucleotide sequence: TGTGCCAGCAAGAAGACAGACTACTATGGCTACACCTTC. It encodes CASKKTDYYGYTF.

Concerning this clone itself: Other DNA sequences in this sample translate to the same CDR3. This sequence joins TRBV30 and TRBJ1-1, with a weak D call TRBD1 (6 bases). Germline assignment: CDR1 GTSNPN and CDR2 SVGIG (reference sequence). The CDR3 totals 15 residues. The ends were cut back, 0 bases at V and 1 base at J, with 12 bases in the middle. The CDR3 here is CAWSVLGRGNTEAFF. Here the CDR3 DNA reads TGTGCCTGGAGTGTACTTGGCAGGGGGAACACTGAAGCTTTCTTT.

The chain joins TRBV7-8 to TRBJ2-3, with TRBD2 matching over 9 bases. V lost 6 bases, J lost 1 base, and 14 bases stayed unmatched. Germline CDR1 reads SGHVS; CDR2 reads FQNEAQ. CDR3 length: 18 residues. CDR3 loop: CASRHLLRGGPRTDTQYF. DNA for the CDR3: TGTGCCAGCAGACACCTCTTGCGGGGGGGGCCTCGCACAGATACGCAGTATTTT. The full variable domain, in which reference TRBV7-8 and TRBJ2-3 provide the parts outside the CDR3, is GAGVSQSPRYKVAKRGQDVALRCDPISGHVSLFWYQQALGQGPEFLTYFQNEAQLDKSGLPSDRFFAERPEGSVSTLKIQRTQQEDSAVYLCASRHLLRGGPRTDTQYFGPGTRLTVL.

CDR3 loop: CAMKAGTGGDEQYF. CDR3 sequence (DNA): TGTGCCATGAAAGCCGGGACAGGGGGCGACGAGCAGTACTTC. The chain combines TRBV10-3 with TRBJ2-7, with TRBD1 matching over 12 bases. After removal of 9 bases from V and 5 bases from J, the junction contained 8 bases not matched to a gene. The CDR3 is 14 residues long. Germline CDR1 and CDR2: ENHRY and SYGVKD.

This clone came up a few times. The CDR3 sequence: CAGGSSPRMGETQYF. CDR3 bases: TGTGCAGGCGGGAGTTCCCCTCGGATGGGAGAGACCCAGTACTTC. This chain links TRBV30 with TRBJ2-5, with 7 bases that match TRBD2. Germline loops: CDR1 GTSNPN, CDR2 SVGIG (reference sequence). The length of the CDR3 is 15 residues.

This chain connects TRBV5-1 to TRBJ2-1; 9 nucleotides agree with TRBD2. J was trimmed by 13 bases and V by 0 bases; bases with no gene match: 11. The CDR3 totals 15 residues. In germline, CDR1 is SGHRS, CDR2 YFSETQ. The CDR3 protein is CASSLVVAGDYPQFF. CDR3 DNA sequence: TGCGCCAGCAGCTTGGTAGTAGCGGGAGATTACCCCCAGTTCTTC.

The chain has TRBV28 and TRBJ1-5, with 7 bases matching TRBD1. The CDR3 is 16 residues long. Losses at the gene ends were 3 bases for V and 13 bases for J; bases not matched to a gene: 18. Looked up from germline, CDR1 is MDHEN and CDR2 is SYDVKM. The CDR3 DNA is TGTGCCAGCAGTTTGATGGGGTCGAGGGTCCTGGGACAGCAGCATTTT. As protein: CASSLMGSRVLGQQHF. Together with reference TRBV28 and TRBJ1-5, the CDR3 gives the full variable domain: DVKVTQSSRYLVKRTGEKVFLECVQDMDHENMFWYRQDPGLGLRLIYFSYDVKMKEKGDIPEGYSVSREKKERFSLILESASTNQTSMYLCASSLMGSRVLGQQHFGDGTRLSIL.

This clone has only a few counts. The CDR3 DNA is TGCGCCAGCGGATCAGGTGTGGGCACAGATACGCAGTATTTT. Protein: CASGSGVGTDTQYF. This chain joins TRBV5-1 and TRBJ2-3, with D uncertain. Trimming stripped 7 bases from V and 1 base from J, with 13 bases between. CDR3 length: 14 amino acids. Germline-derived CDR1 and CDR2 are SGHRS and YFSETQ.

The chain joins TRBV5-1 to TRBJ2-7; D might be TRBD1 (5 bases). The CDR3 is made up of 15 amino acids. CDR1 is SGHRS and CDR2 is YFSETQ in the germline V gene. V was shortened by 0 bases and J by 5 bases, with 15 bases between the two germline ends. CDR3 in DNA: TGCGCCAGCAGCTTGGAACAGGAGATGATGAACGAGCAGTACTTC. This sequence encodes CASSLEQEMMNEQYF.

This clone was detected only a few times. This chain connects TRBV30 to TRBJ2-7; 7 nucleotides match TRBD1. Germline assignment: CDR1 GTSNPN and CDR2 SVGIG (reference sequence). The CDR3 sequence is 15 residues long. V shed 4 bases and J 3 bases; nucleotides not matched to a gene: 12. The CDR3 DNA sequence: TGTGCCTGGACAGGGGGATCTTCCCTAAGCTACGAGCAGTACTTC. Protein product: CAWTGGSSLSYEQYF. Looking up the rest from reference TRBV30 and TRBJ2-7 gives the full variable domain: SQTIHQWPATLVQPVGSPLSLECTVEGTSNPNLYWYRQAAGRGLQLLFYSVGIGQISSEVPQNLSASRPQDRQFILSSKKLLLSDSGFYLCAWTGGSSLSYEQYFGPGTRLTVT.

The chain couples TRBV5-1 to TRBJ2-1, with 12 nucleotides matching TRBD2. Germline V gene lookup returns CDR1 SGHRS and CDR2 YFSETQ. This CDR3 spans 15 amino acids. V lost 5 bases and J lost 7; bases outside the gene matches: 7. The chain's CDR3 is CASRPDGTSGNEQFF. For the CDR3, the DNA is TGCGCCAGCAGACCGGACGGGACTAGCGGGAATGAGCAGTTCTTC.